This T cell receptor beta chain was sequenced for a study of cytomegalovirus exposure and HLA in healthy donors. Study-wide findings and caveats: TCR beta V- and J-gene trimming, according to a later analysis, was linked to a missense DCLRE1C variant. The later analysis indicated that the majority of CMV-associated TCR beta chains appeared HLA-restricted. Being productive about 87% or about 30% of the time was typical of most TCR beta V segments in an earlier analysis. The likely origin of a cluster of highly shared sequence variants was a sequencing artifact.

Details on this clone: Its target is unknown. One junction end disagrees with the germline gene, perhaps due to a read error.

The PCR had 60 Vbeta and 13 Jbeta primers. Profiling relied on immunoSEQ multiplex PCR, and the TCRdb table lists in-frame clones only, not all of them. The data show some 96,000 clones, about 80% seen once. The CDR3 has 15 residues. The germline CDR1 and CDR2 sequences are MNHEY and SMNVEV (reference sequence). Sequenced sample: PBMCs. This receptor was taken from a man between 35 and 55 years old in good health and CMV-seronegative. V gene TRBV27 combines with J gene TRBJ2-5, with D possibly TRBD1 on 6 matching bases. CDR3: CASSLWAGDQEAQYF. CDR3 nucleotide sequence: TGTGCCAGCAGTTTATGGGCAGGGGACCAAGAGGCCCAGTACTTC.